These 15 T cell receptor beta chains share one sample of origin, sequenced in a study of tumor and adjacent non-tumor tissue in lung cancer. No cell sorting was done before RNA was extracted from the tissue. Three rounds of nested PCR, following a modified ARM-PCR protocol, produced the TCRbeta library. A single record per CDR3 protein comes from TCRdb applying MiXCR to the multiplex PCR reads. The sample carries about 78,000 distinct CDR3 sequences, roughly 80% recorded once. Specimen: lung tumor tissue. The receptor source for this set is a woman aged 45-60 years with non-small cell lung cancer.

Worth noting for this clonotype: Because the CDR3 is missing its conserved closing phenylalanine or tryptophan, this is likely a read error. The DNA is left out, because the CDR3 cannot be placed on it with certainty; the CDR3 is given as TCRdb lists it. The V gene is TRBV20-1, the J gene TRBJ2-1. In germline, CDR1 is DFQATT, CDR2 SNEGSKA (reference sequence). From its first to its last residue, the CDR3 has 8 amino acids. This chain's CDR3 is CSARNGTL.

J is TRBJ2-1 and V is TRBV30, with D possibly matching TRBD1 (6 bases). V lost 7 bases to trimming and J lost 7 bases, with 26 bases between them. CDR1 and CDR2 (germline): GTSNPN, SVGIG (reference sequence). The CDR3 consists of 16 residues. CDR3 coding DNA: TGTGCCTATAGCAGGGGACACGCCCTGACCCCTAATGAGCAGTTCTTC. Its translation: CAYSRGHALTPNEQFF.

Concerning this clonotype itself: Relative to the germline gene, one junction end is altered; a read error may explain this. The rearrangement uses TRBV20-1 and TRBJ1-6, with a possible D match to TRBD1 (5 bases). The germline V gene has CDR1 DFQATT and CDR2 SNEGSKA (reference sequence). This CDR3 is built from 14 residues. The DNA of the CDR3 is TGCAGTGGTTTGTCGGGGCGCGAGTTTTCACACCTCCACTTT. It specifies CSGLSGREFSHLHF.

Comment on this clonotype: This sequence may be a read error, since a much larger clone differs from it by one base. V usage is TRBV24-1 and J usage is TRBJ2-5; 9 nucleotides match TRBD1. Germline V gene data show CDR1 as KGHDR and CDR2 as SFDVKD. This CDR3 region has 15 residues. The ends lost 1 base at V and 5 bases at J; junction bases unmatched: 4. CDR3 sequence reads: CATSDLQGADETQYF. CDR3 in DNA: TGTGCCACCAGTGATTTACAGGGGGCAGACGAGACCCAGTACTTC.

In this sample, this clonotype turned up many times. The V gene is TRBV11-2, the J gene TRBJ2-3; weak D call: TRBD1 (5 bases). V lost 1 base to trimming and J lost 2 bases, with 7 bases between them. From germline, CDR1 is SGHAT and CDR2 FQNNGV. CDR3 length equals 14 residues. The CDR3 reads CASSLGQFTDTQYF. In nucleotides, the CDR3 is TGTGCCAGCAGCTTAGGACAGTTCACAGATACGCAGTATTTT. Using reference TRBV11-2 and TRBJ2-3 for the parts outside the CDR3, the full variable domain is EAGVAQSPRYKIIEKRQSVAFWCNPISGHATLYWYQQILGQGPKLLIQFQNNGVVDDSQLPKDRFSAERLKGVDSTLKIQPAKLEDSAVYLCASSLGQFTDTQYFGPGTRLTVL.

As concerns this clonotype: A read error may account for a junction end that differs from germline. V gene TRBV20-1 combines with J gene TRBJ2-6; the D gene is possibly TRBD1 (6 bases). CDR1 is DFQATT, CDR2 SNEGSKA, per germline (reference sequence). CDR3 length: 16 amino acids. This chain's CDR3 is CSAGWDTNSEANVLTF. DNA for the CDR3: TGCAGTGCGGGATGGGACACCAACTCTGAGGCCAACGTCCTGACTTTC.

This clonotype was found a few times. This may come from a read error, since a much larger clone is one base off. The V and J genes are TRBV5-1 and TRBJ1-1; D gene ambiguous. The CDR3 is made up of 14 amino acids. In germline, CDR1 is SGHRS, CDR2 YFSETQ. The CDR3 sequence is CVSSLQTPNTEAFF. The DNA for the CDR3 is TGCGTCAGCAGCCTCCAAACCCCGAACACTGAAGCTTTCTTT.

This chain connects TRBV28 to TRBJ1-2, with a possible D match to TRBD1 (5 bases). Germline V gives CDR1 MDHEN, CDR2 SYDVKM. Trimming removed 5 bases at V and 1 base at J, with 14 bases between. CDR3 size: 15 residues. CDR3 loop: CASSTKGDHNYGYTF. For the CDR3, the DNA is TGTGCCAGCAGTACGAAAGGGGACCATAACTATGGCTACACCTTC.

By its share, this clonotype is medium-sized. DNA of the CDR3: TGCGCCAGCAGTCCAGGGGGGAACACTGAAGCTTTCTTT. Translated, it gives CASSPGGNTEAFF. The chain employs TRBV10-2 and TRBJ1-1; TRBD1 matches at 7 bases. The CDR3 extends over 13 amino acids. Germline lookup yields CDR1 WSHSY and CDR2 SAAADI. V gave up 5 bases and J gave up 1 base; unmatched junction bases: 1.

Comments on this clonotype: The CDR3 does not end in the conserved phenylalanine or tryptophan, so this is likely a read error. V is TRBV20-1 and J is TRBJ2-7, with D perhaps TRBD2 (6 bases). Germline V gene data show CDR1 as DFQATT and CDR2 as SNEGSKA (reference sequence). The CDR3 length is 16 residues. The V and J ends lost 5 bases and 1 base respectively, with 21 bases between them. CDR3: CSALSVLGGPSYEQYI. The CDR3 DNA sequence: TGCAGTGCTCTATCGGTGCTCGGAGGGCCGTCCTACGAGCAGTACATC.

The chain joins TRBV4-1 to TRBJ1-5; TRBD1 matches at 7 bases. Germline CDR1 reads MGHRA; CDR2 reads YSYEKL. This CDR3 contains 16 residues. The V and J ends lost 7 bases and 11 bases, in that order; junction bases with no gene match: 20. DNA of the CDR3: TGCGCCAGCAACCAGATATGGGACAGTATCTCCCAGGCCCAGCATTTT. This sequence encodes CASNQIWDSISQAQHF.

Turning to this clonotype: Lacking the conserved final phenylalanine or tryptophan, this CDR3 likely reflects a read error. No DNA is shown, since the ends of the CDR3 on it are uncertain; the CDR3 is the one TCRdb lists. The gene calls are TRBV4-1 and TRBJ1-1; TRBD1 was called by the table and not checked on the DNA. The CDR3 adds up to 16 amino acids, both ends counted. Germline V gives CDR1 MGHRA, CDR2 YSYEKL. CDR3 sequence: CASSQDQYRMNTEALS.

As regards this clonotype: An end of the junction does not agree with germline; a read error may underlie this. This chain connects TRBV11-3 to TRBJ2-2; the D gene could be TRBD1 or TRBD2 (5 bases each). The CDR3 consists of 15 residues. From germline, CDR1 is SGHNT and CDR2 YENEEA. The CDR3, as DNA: TGTGCCAGCAGCCCCAGGGACCTGAACACCAGGGAGCTGTCTTTT. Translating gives CASSPRDLNTRELSF.

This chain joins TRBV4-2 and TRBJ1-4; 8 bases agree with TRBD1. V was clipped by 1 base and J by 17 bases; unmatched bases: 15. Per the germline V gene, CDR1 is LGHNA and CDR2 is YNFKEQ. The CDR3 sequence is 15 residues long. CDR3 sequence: CASSQVQGAWEKPFF. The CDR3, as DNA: TGTGCCAGCAGCCAAGTCCAGGGGGCCTGGGAAAAACCCTTTTTT.

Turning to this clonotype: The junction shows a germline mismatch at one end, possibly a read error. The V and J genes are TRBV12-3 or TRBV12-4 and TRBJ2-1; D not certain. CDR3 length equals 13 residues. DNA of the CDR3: TGTGCCAGCAGATTATCGGGTTTCAATAAGCAGTTCTTC. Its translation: CASRLSGFNKQFF.